These 23 T cell receptor beta chains were sequenced from one sample in a study of blood T cell repertoires in COVID-19. Libraries were prepared by immunoSEQ multiplex PCR; TCRdb keeps only in-frame clonotypes and omits some of them. Of 200,000 to 300,000 clones listed, around 83% were seen once; the top ten hold around 2%. Sample: peripheral blood. Every receptor here comes from a man aged 35 to 55 who had recovered from COVID-19.

There are a few counts of this clone. J is TRBJ2-7 and V is TRBV30, with 9 nucleotides matching TRBD2. The CDR3 is 17 residues long. The germline gives CDR1 GTSNPN, CDR2 SVGIG (reference sequence). The V and J ends lost 2 bases and 4 bases, in that order; junction bases with no gene match: 15. DNA for the CDR3: TGTGCCTGGAGTACATTCCTTCGAGCGGGGGGAACTTACGAGCAGTACTTC. It translates to CAWSTFLRAGGTYEQYF.

The V gene is TRBV4-3, the J gene TRBJ2-7; tentative D call: TRBD2 (5 bases). In germline, CDR1 is LGHNA, CDR2 YSLEER. This CDR3 has 13 residues. V lost 0 bases, J lost 5 bases, and 8 bases lay in between. DNA of the CDR3: TGCGCCAGCAGCCAAGATACTAGGAACGAGCAGTACTTC. Encoded protein: CASSQDTRNEQYF.

The rearrangement links TRBV6-5 to TRBJ1-1, with 8 bases lining up with TRBD1. V shed 4 bases, J shed 11 bases, and the junction held 6 bases outside the gene matches. The CDR3 spans 12 residues. Germline V lookup: CDR1 MNHEY, CDR2 SVGAGI. The CDR3 spells CASSLLRGRAFF. The CDR3 bases are TGTGCCAGCAGTTTGCTCAGGGGGCGGGCTTTCTTT.

The rearrangement links TRBV5-4 to TRBJ2-3, with 7 bases matching TRBD2. The length of the CDR3 is 16 residues. Trimming at V came to 4 bases and at J to 6 bases, leaving 14 bases not matched to a gene. Germline loops: CDR1 SGHNT, CDR2 YYREEE (reference sequence). The CDR3 region has the DNA TGTGCCAGCAGCGGCCCCCGGGACTACTCAGCGGATACGCAGTATTTT. Translated: CASSGPRDYSADTQYF.

The CDR3 bases are TGTGCCAGTAGTATATTGACAGGCGAGGAAGCTTTCTTT. Protein sequence: CASSILTGEEAFF. The chain recombines TRBV19 with TRBJ1-1; perhaps TRBD1 as D (6 bases). The CDR3 runs to 13 residues. Trimming removed 2 bases at V and 8 bases at J, with 12 bases between. Germline V gene lookup returns CDR1 LNHDA and CDR2 SQIVND (reference sequence). Full variable domain (remainder filled in from reference TRBV19 and TRBJ1-1): DGGITQSPKYLFRKEGQNVTLSCEQNLNHDAMYWYRQDPGQGLRLIYYSQIVNDFQKGDIAEGYSVSREKKESFPLTVTSAQKNPTAFYLCASSILTGEEAFFGQGTRLTVV.

V and J are TRBV15 and TRBJ2-1; D not resolved. Germline V gene data show CDR1 as LNHNV and CDR2 as YYDKDF (reference sequence). The CDR3 has 14 amino acids. Deletions cut 3 bases from V and 16 bases from J, with 22 bases between. The DNA for the CDR3 is TGTGCCACCAGCAGTCCTCTATCCATTAGACGGAGATTCTTC. Amino acid sequence: CATSSPLSIRRRFF.

The rearrangement uses TRBV19 and TRBJ2-3; no clear D gene. V was trimmed by 0 bases and J by 5 bases, leaving 9 bases between them. The CDR3 totals 14 residues. Germline assignment: CDR1 LNHDA and CDR2 SQIVND (reference sequence). The CDR3, as DNA: TGTGCCAGTAGTATAGATCAGGTGGGAGATACGCAGTATTTT. Protein: CASSIDQVGDTQYF.

The chain recombines TRBV5-5 with TRBJ1-3; tentative D call: TRBD1 (6 bases). Germline CDR1 is SGHKS and CDR2 is YYEKEE (reference sequence). This CDR3 contains 15 residues. V shed 4 bases and J shed 1 base, with 12 bases lying between them. The CDR3 region is CASSLLQGSGNTIYF. In DNA, the CDR3 is TGTGCCAGCAGCCTACTACAGGGTTCTGGAAACACCATATATTTT.

The chain couples TRBV4-3 to TRBJ1-4; D gene unclear. From germline, CDR1 is LGHNA and CDR2 YSLEER. This CDR3 spans 14 amino acids. V was pared by 0 bases and J by 5 bases, with 7 bases between. The chain's CDR3 is CASSQDLRNEKLFF. CDR3 nucleotides: TGCGCCAGCAGCCAAGATCTGCGGAATGAAAAACTGTTTTTT.

The chain has TRBV5-5 and TRBJ2-1; no reliable D call. CDR1 is SGHKS and CDR2 is YYEKEE in the germline V gene (reference sequence). This CDR3 has 15 amino acids. With 4 bases removed from V and 3 bases from J, the gap between germline ends came to 14 bases. The CDR3 region is CASSLSTTIYNEQFF. CDR3 DNA sequence: TGTGCCAGCAGCCTCTCCACAACCATCTACAATGAGCAGTTCTTC.

This clone turned up a few times. The genes are TRBV2 and TRBJ1-1, with 7 bases that match TRBD1. Germline loops: CDR1 SNHLY, CDR2 FYNNEI. Trimming cost V 2 bases and J 5 bases; bases outside gene matches: 8. This CDR3 has 15 residues. The CDR3 DNA reads as TGTGCCAGCAGTGAACCCCGGGACAGCCAAACTGAAGCTTTCTTT. Translated: CASSEPRDSQTEAFF.

The J gene is TRBJ2-7, the V gene TRBV5-1, with 7 bases that match TRBD1. The germline gives CDR1 SGHRS, CDR2 YFSETQ. V dropped 4 bases and J dropped 2; count of bases not matched to a gene: 15. The CDR3 runs to 17 residues. CDR3 in DNA: TGCGCCAGCAGCCGGGGCCTAGGGACAGATGACCCCTACGAGCAGTACTTC. The encoded protein is CASSRGLGTDDPYEQYF.

V usage is TRBV5-6 and J usage is TRBJ2-1, with TRBD1 matching 8 bases. This CDR3 has 17 residues. J was trimmed by 2 bases and V by 2 bases; bases with no gene match: 9. Germline loops: CDR1 SGHDT, CDR2 YYEEEE. CDR3 in DNA: TGTGCCAGCAGCTTTCTAGCGACCAGGGGGCCCTACAATGAGCAGTTCTTC. It specifies CASSFLATRGPYNEQFF. Looking up the rest from reference TRBV5-6 and TRBJ2-1 gives the full variable domain: DAGVTQSPTHLIKTRGQQVTLRCSPKSGHDTVSWYQQALGQGPQFIFQYYEEEERQRGNFPDRFSGHQFPNYSSELNVNALLLGDSALYLCASSFLATRGPYNEQFFGPGTRLTVL.

The rearrangement uses TRBV29-1 and TRBJ2-5, with TRBD1 as a possible D gene (6 bases). Between the trimmed V and J ends, which lost 1 base and 1 base, there was a span of 10 bases. This CDR3 region has 14 residues. Germline loops: CDR1 SQVTM, CDR2 ANQGSEA. The DNA of the CDR3 is TGCAGCGTTGAAGTGGCAGGGGCCCAAGAGACCCAGTACTTC. It encodes CSVEVAGAQETQYF.

The J gene is TRBJ2-1, the V gene TRBV7-9; unclear D gene. Germline V gives CDR1 SEHNR, CDR2 FQNEAQ (reference sequence). The CDR3 totals 12 residues. V lost 2 bases, J lost 8 bases, and 7 bases lay in between. The CDR3 DNA reads as TGTGCCAGCAGCTTACCGGTGCATGAGCAGTTCTTC. Translation: CASSLPVHEQFF. The full variable domain, its missing parts supplied by reference TRBV7-9 and TRBJ2-1, is DTGVSQNPRHKITKRGQNVTFRCDPISEHNRLYWYRQTLGQGPEFLTYFQNEAQLEKSRLLSDRFSAERPKGSFSTLEIQRTEQGDSAMYLCASSLPVHEQFFGPGTRLTVL.

The rearrangement uses TRBV25-1 and TRBJ2-3; D gene unclear. Germline values: CDR1 MGHDK, CDR2 SYGVNS. The CDR3 runs to 13 residues. V lost 2 bases, J lost 1 base, and 4 bases lay in between. For the CDR3, the DNA is TGTGCCAGCAGTGAAGTCGGCACAGATACGCAGTATTTT. Its translation: CASSEVGTDTQYF.

The chain employs TRBV5-5 and TRBJ1-2; 9 bases are a match to TRBD1. Trimming took 0 bases from V and 8 from J; bases not matched to a gene: 8. The CDR3 has 15 amino acids. The germline V gene encodes CDR1 SGHKS and CDR2 YYEKEE (reference sequence). In DNA form, the CDR3 reads TGTGCCAGCAGCTTGGTACAGGGGGCGCAAGAAGGCTACACCTTC. It yields the protein CASSLVQGAQEGYTF. The whole variable domain, remainder taken from reference TRBV5-5 and TRBJ1-2, is DAGVTQSPTHLIKTRGQQVTLRCSPISGHKSVSWYQQVLGQGPQFIFQYYEKEERGRGNFPDRFSARQFPNYSSELNVNALLLGDSALYLCASSLVQGAQEGYTFGSGTRLTVV.

In its sample, this clone was seen once. The chain combines TRBV5-1 with TRBJ2-5; possible D gene TRBD2, 6 bases. V gave up 0 bases and J gave up 1 base, with 10 bases separating them. This CDR3 has 15 amino acids. The germline V gene encodes CDR1 SGHRS and CDR2 YFSETQ. Here the CDR3 DNA reads TGCGCCAGCAGCTTGGGGAGGGCCTTCCAAGAGACCCAGTACTTC. Translated, it gives CASSLGRAFQETQYF.

The CDR3 sequence: CASSLQNPTATNTEAFF. In DNA, the CDR3 is TGTGCCAGCAGTTTACAGAACCCGACAGCTACAAACACTGAAGCTTTCTTT. V and J are TRBV27 and TRBJ1-1; D is perhaps TRBD1 (5 bases). Trimming removed 2 bases from V and 2 bases from J, with 18 bases in between. CDR3 length: 17 amino acids. Germline V gives CDR1 MNHEY, CDR2 SMNVEV (reference sequence).

This chain connects TRBV11-2 to TRBJ2-7; D remains unclear. Deletions cut 2 bases from V and 0 bases from J, with 8 bases between. The germline V gene encodes CDR1 SGHAT and CDR2 FQNNGV. The CDR3 consists of 14 residues. The CDR3 reads CASSLQAASYEQYF. The CDR3 region has the DNA TGTGCCAGCAGCTTACAGGCAGCCTCCTACGAGCAGTACTTC.

The J gene is TRBJ2-1, the V gene TRBV2; possible D gene TRBD2, 5 bases. The CDR3 has 12 residues. Germline CDR1 and CDR2: SNHLY and FYNNEI. V lost 4 bases, J lost 9 bases, and 10 bases lay in between. The CDR3 region is CASSGVAGEQFF. Written as DNA, the CDR3 is TGTGCCAGCAGTGGTGTGGCGGGTGAGCAGTTCTTC.

This chain uses TRBV5-5 with TRBJ2-5; 10 bases match TRBD2. This CDR3 spans 16 amino acids. CDR1 is SGHKS, CDR2 YYEKEE, per germline (reference sequence). After removal of 4 bases from V and 0 bases from J, the junction contained 6 bases not matched to a gene. CDR3 nucleotides: TGTGCCAGCAGCCCAAGCGGGAGGGCGGACCAAGAGACCCAGTACTTC. Translation gives CASSPSGRADQETQYF. The whole variable domain, filled in from reference TRBV5-5 and TRBJ2-5, reads DAGVTQSPTHLIKTRGQQVTLRCSPISGHKSVSWYQQVLGQGPQFIFQYYEKEERGRGNFPDRFSARQFPNYSSELNVNALLLGDSALYLCASSPSGRADQETQYFGPGTRLLVL.

The chain couples TRBV6-2 or TRBV6-3 to TRBJ2-7; 10 bases are shared with TRBD2. The CDR3 is made up of 17 amino acids. The V gene's germline CDR1 is MNHEY and CDR2 SVGEGT. With 3 bases clipped from V and 5 bases from J, the junction kept 13 bases outside the gene matches. The CDR3 bases are TGTGCCAGCAGTTATATGGGGGTGCTAGCGGGAGTGGACGAGCAGTACTTC. This gives the protein CASSYMGVLAGVDEQYF.